Following are 27 T cell receptor beta chains from one sample sequenced in a study of T cell responses to AZD1222 COVID-19 vaccine listed by TCRdb under 2021. The library came from the immunoSEQ multiplex PCR assay. TCRdb's version of the immuneACCESS table is confined to in-frame rearrangements and falls short of the full clone set. An unresolved V gene accounts for under half of the shortfall where checked; the remainder is of unknown origin. Counted in this sample were around 88,000 clones; about 90% of them appeared once. Jointly, the top ten make up around 6.7% of the sample. The label giving this sample's time point can be read as: baseline before first vaccination. The source was peripheral blood, collected on day 0 of AZD1222 vaccination. All receptors derive from an adult in good health.

The rearrangement joins TRBV3-1 (or the pseudogene TRBV3-2) to TRBJ1-1, with TRBD1 matching over 7 bases. The CDR3 loop spans 15 amino acids. J was trimmed by 4 bases and V by 3 bases; bases with no gene match: 8. The germline gives CDR1 LGHDT, CDR2 YNNKEL (reference sequence). CDR3 nucleotide sequence: TGTGCCAGCAGCCACTCCGACAGGGTGGGCACTGAAGCTTTCTTT. Translation: CASSHSDRVGTEAFF.

The chain uses TRBV27 and TRBJ1-2; TRBD1 agrees at 9 bases. Trimming cost V 7 bases and J 6 bases; bases outside gene matches: 12. CDR3 length equals 15 residues. Looked up from germline, CDR1 is MNHEY and CDR2 is SMNVEV (reference sequence). The CDR3: CASMTGTTGGHGYTF. The CDR3 DNA reads TGTGCCAGCATGACGGGGACGACAGGGGGTCATGGCTACACCTTC.

CDR3 loop: CASSITGGYNSPLHF. CDR3 nucleotides: TGTGCCAGTAGTATCACAGGGGGATATAATTCACCCCTCCACTTT. The chain is built from TRBV19 and TRBJ1-6; 8 nucleotides align to TRBD1. Germline assignment: CDR1 LNHDA and CDR2 SQIVND (reference sequence). The CDR3 consists of 15 residues. V was pared by 3 bases and J by 4 bases, with 2 bases of the junction left unmatched.

V is TRBV7-2 and J is TRBJ2-3; 7 bases line up with TRBD1. The germline V gene has CDR1 SGHTA and CDR2 FQGNSA. Losses at the gene ends were 3 bases for V and 1 base for J; bases not matched to a gene: 10. There are 17 residues in the CDR3. The CDR3 coding sequence is TGTGCCAGCAGCTTCCCCGACTACAGGGGAGGCACAGATACGCAGTATTTT. This encodes CASSFPDYRGGTDTQYF. The full variable domain, in which reference TRBV7-2 and TRBJ2-3 provide the parts outside the CDR3, is GAGVSQSPSNKVTEKGKDVELRCDPISGHTALYWYRQSLGQGLEFLIYFQGNSAPDKSGLPSDRFSAERTGGSVSTLTIQRTQQEDSAVYLCASSFPDYRGGTDTQYFGPGTRLTVL.

The rearrangement links TRBV4-3 to TRBJ1-2; D gene unclear. The V end was cut by 1 base, the J end by 4 bases, with 13 bases between. Germline CDR1 and CDR2: LGHNA and YSLEER. There are 15 residues in the CDR3. The CDR3 DNA sequence: TGCGCCAGCAGCCAAGGATTCACAGCCTCCTATGGCTACACCTTC. Its protein product is CASSQGFTASYGYTF.

The genes are TRBV28 and TRBJ2-7; D gene ambiguous. The CDR3 runs 19 residues. Trimming left V 6 bases short and J 0 bases short, with 27 bases between. Germline V CDR1 and CDR2: MDHEN, SYDVKM. CDR3 amino acids: CASSAIFDARRPSSYEQYF. CDR3 coding DNA: TGTGCCAGCAGCGCTATTTTCGACGCTCGACGGCCATCCTCCTACGAGCAGTACTTC.

The V call is TRBV7-8, the J call TRBJ2-3; no clear D gene. Germline CDR1 SGHVS, CDR2 FQNEAQ. The CDR3 spans 12 residues. The V end lost 5 bases, the J end lost 2 bases, and 5 bases lay between the germline ends. The CDR3, as DNA: TGTGCCAGCAGCGCATACACAGATACGCAGTATTTT. This encodes CASSAYTDTQYF.

The V call is TRBV7-2, the J call TRBJ1-4; a possible D gene is TRBD1 (5 bases). V was shortened by 5 bases and J by 0 bases, with 10 bases between the two germline ends. Germline V gene sequence: CDR1 SGHTA, CDR2 FQGNSA. This CDR3 spans 15 amino acids. The CDR3 coding sequence is TGTGCCAGCAGCCCAGACAGTGCAACTAATGAAAAACTGTTTTTT. This encodes CASSPDSATNEKLFF.

V is TRBV14 and J is TRBJ2-1, with 12 nucleotides matching TRBD2. This CDR3 comprises 17 residues. From germline, CDR1 is SGHDN and CDR2 FVKESK. The ends lost 1 base at V and 3 bases at J; junction bases unmatched: 4. CDR3 residues: CASSQVELAGGYNEQFF. In nucleotides, the CDR3 is TGTGCCAGCAGCCAAGTAGAACTAGCGGGGGGCTACAATGAGCAGTTCTTC.

This clone was observed once. The chain recombines TRBV5-1 with TRBJ1-1; 12 bases match TRBD1. Losses at the gene ends were 3 bases for V and 5 bases for J; bases not matched to a gene: 8. CDR3 length: 16 amino acids. Per germline, CDR1 SGHRS and CDR2 YFSETQ. The CDR3 DNA reads as TGCGCCAGCAGCTCTACCGGGACAGGGGGCTTGACTGAAGCTTTCTTT. Amino acid sequence: CASSSTGTGGLTEAFF.

The chain has TRBV13 and TRBJ2-4; 9 positions match TRBD1. Germline CDR1 PRHDT, CDR2 FYEKMQ (reference sequence). The ends lost 4 bases at V and 6 bases at J; junction bases unmatched: 10. This CDR3 has 16 amino acids. The chain's CDR3 is CASSSTGGARVNIQYF. CDR3 in DNA: TGTGCCAGCAGCTCAACAGGGGGCGCCCGGGTAAACATTCAGTACTTC.

This clone appeared a single time. V is TRBV28 and J is TRBJ1-5, with 11 bases that match TRBD1. The CDR3 spans 17 residues. V dropped 6 bases and J dropped 2; count of bases not matched to a gene: 9. Looked up from germline, CDR1 is MDHEN and CDR2 is SYDVKM. The CDR3 protein is CASRWTGGASGNQPQHF. The CDR3 DNA reads TGTGCCAGCAGGTGGACAGGGGGCGCTTCGGGCAATCAGCCCCAGCATTTT.

The chain is built from TRBV6-5 and TRBJ2-5, with 11 positions matching TRBD2. J was trimmed by 5 bases and V by 4 bases; bases with no gene match: 9. The CDR3 extends over 16 amino acids. Germline V gives CDR1 MNHEY, CDR2 SVGAGI. The CDR3 DNA follows: TGTGCCAGCAGTTCCCCTAGCGGGGGGTTTCGGGAGACCCAGTACTTC. Its translation is CASSSPSGGFRETQYF.

The chain recombines TRBV10-3 with TRBJ1-2; unclear D gene. Germline V CDR1 and CDR2: ENHRY, SYGVKD. V gave up 3 bases and J gave up 2 bases, with 4 bases separating them. The CDR3 runs to 12 residues. DNA of the CDR3: TGTGCCATCAGTGACATAAACTATGGCTACACCTTC. It is translated as CAISDINYGYTF.

The chain has TRBV12-3 or TRBV12-4 and TRBJ1-1; D remains ambiguous. This CDR3 region has 13 residues. Between the trimmed V and J ends, which lost 6 bases and 1 base, there was a span of 9 bases. The CDR3: CASSERPNTEAFF. DNA for the CDR3: TGTGCCAGCAGCGAACGGCCGAACACTGAAGCTTTCTTT.

The chain links TRBV4-1 to TRBJ2-2, with D maybe TRBD1 (6 bases). The germline gives CDR1 MGHRA, CDR2 YSYEKL. This CDR3 region has 17 residues. V was clipped by 1 base and J by 4 bases, with 16 bases between them. CDR3 DNA: TGCGCCAGCAGCCAAGTACGGCTTAGAGGGGGCACCGGGGAGCTGTTTTTT. It yields the protein CASSQVRLRGGTGELFF.

This chain uses TRBV28 with TRBJ1-5; the D is unclear. V lost 3 bases and J 3 bases, leaving 3 bases between the germline ends. CDR1 is MDHEN, CDR2 SYDVKM, per germline. The CDR3 consists of 12 residues. The CDR3 region is CASSFINQPQHF. As DNA, the CDR3 is TGTGCCAGCAGTTTCATCAATCAGCCCCAGCATTTT. Together with reference TRBV28 and TRBJ1-5, the CDR3 gives the full variable domain: DVKVTQSSRYLVKRTGEKVFLECVQDMDHENMFWYRQDPGLGLRLIYFSYDVKMKEKGDIPEGYSVSREKKERFSLILESASTNQTSMYLCASSFINQPQHFGDGTRLSIL.

A few counts support this clone. V and J are TRBV6-5 and TRBJ2-3; the match to TRBD1 covers 12 bases. The trim removed 8 bases at V and 3 bases at J, leaving 3 bases unmatched. Germline V CDR1 and CDR2: MNHEY, SVGAGI. The length of the CDR3 is 14 residues. CDR3 sequence: CASGDRGQTDTQYF. In DNA, the CDR3 is TGTGCCAGCGGGGACAGGGGGCAGACAGATACGCAGTATTTT.

The chain is built from TRBV18 and TRBJ2-7, with 8 bases aligning to TRBD2. CDR1 is KGHSH and CDR2 is LQKENI in the germline V gene. This CDR3 is built from 17 residues. Germline trimming cut 5 bases from V and 6 bases from J; bases unmatched to any gene: 18. Here the CDR3 reads CASSGRGRASGRSEQYF. Written as DNA, the CDR3 is TGTGCCAGCTCAGGCCGAGGGAGGGCTAGCGGGCGTTCCGAGCAGTACTTC.

This chain uses TRBV19 with TRBJ1-5; 10 bases map to TRBD1. CDR3 length equals 17 residues. The V gene end was trimmed by 1 base and the J gene end by 4 bases; junction bases not matched to a gene: 7. Germline CDR1 reads LNHDA; CDR2 reads SQIVND (reference sequence). The CDR3 DNA is TGTGCCAGTAGTATAGGGGGAGGGACAGGGGTGAATCAGCCCCAGCATTTT. Its protein is CASSIGGGTGVNQPQHF.

The chain has TRBV28 and TRBJ1-2, with D perhaps TRBD1 (6 bases). Germline CDR1 and CDR2: MDHEN and SYDVKM. V gave up 7 bases and J gave up 2 bases, with 14 bases separating them. The CDR3 extends over 14 amino acids. In nucleotides, the CDR3 is TGTGCCAGCACCGTAGGACAGCCAAACTATGGCTACACCTTC. This codes for CASTVGQPNYGYTF.

This clone appeared once. V gene TRBV7-9 combines with J gene TRBJ2-3, with 9 positions matching TRBD2. Germline CDR1 SEHNR, CDR2 FQNEAQ (reference sequence). Trimming removed 0 bases from V and 4 bases from J; junction bases left unmatched: 5. The CDR3 covers 16 residues. This CDR3 is CASSLALAGGPDTQYF. CDR3 nucleotide sequence: TGTGCCAGCAGCTTAGCGCTCGCGGGAGGGCCAGATACGCAGTATTTT.

V and J are TRBV9 and TRBJ2-5, with 7 bases fitting TRBD1. This CDR3 contains 13 residues. J was trimmed by 3 bases and V by 7 bases; bases with no gene match: 6. Germline V gene data show CDR1 as SGDLS and CDR2 as YYNGEE. CDR3 bases: TGTGCCAGCGGTCGGGACAGTAAAGAGACCCAGTACTTC. Translated: CASGRDSKETQYF.

A single count supports this clone. This rearrangement joins TRBV9 to TRBJ1-6; no clear D. V was trimmed by 3 bases and J by 11 bases, leaving 12 bases between them. The CDR3 loop spans 13 amino acids. Germline V gives CDR1 SGDLS, CDR2 YYNGEE. The CDR3 DNA is TGTGCCAGCAGCGCTGGGAGCGCCACACCCCTCCACTTT. It codes for CASSAGSATPLHF.

The chain recombines TRBV28 with TRBJ2-6; D is uncertain. V lost 2 bases and J 2 bases, leaving 7 bases between the germline ends. Germline V gene data show CDR1 as MDHEN and CDR2 as SYDVKM. This CDR3 region has 15 residues. The CDR3 loop is CASSLENAGANVLTF. CDR3 in DNA: TGTGCCAGCAGTTTAGAAAATGCTGGGGCCAACGTCCTGACTTTC.

This sequence joins TRBV11-2 and TRBJ1-5; weak D call: TRBD1 (5 bases). In germline, CDR1 is SGHAT, CDR2 FQNNGV. Trimming stripped 5 bases from V and 9 bases from J, with 14 bases between. The CDR3 has 13 residues. CDR3 protein: CASSPRRDGPQHF. The DNA for the CDR3 is TGTGCCAGCAGCCCACGAAGGGACGGGCCCCAGCATTTT.

The chain employs TRBV28 and TRBJ2-7; no firm D call. This CDR3 has 11 amino acids. Trimming shortened V by 6 bases and J by 7 bases, and 10 bases separated the two germline ends. Germline lookup yields CDR1 MDHEN and CDR2 SYDVKM. The CDR3 DNA reads as TGTGCCAGCAGCTTAGCCAGAGAGCAGTACTTC. Translation gives CASSLAREQYF. Supplemented by reference TRBV28 and TRBJ2-7, the full variable domain reads DVKVTQSSRYLVKRTGEKVFLECVQDMDHENMFWYRQDPGLGLRLIYFSYDVKMKEKGDIPEGYSVSREKKERFSLILESASTNQTSMYLCASSLAREQYFGPGTRLTVT.